The 8 T cell receptor beta chains below were found in one sample sequenced in a study of blood T cell repertoires in COVID-19. TCRdb keeps only in-frame clones here, not all; method: immunoSEQ multiplex PCR. This table holds about 33,000 clones, around 88% found once. The sample consisted of peripheral blood. The receptors were sampled from a human donor in a cohort sampled during active COVID-19.

V is TRBV20-1 and J is TRBJ2-7, with 7 bases aligning to TRBD1. The trim removed 3 bases at V and 2 bases at J, leaving 7 bases unmatched. In germline, CDR1 is DFQATT, CDR2 SNEGSKA (reference sequence). This CDR3 is built from 14 residues. The CDR3 region has the DNA TGCAGTGCTAGTGTCCGGACAGGCCCCTACGAGCAGTACTTC. Its translation: CSASVRTGPYEQYF.

The chain uses TRBV29-1 and TRBJ2-3; D might be TRBD1 (6 bases). CDR3 size: 15 residues. Germline V gene lookup returns CDR1 SQVTM and CDR2 ANQGSEA. The V end lost 3 bases, the J end lost 0 bases, and 13 bases lay between the germline ends. The CDR3 nucleotides are TGCAGCGTTGAGTCGTACAGGGATAGCACAGATACGCAGTATTTT. Translation gives CSVESYRDSTDTQYF.

J is TRBJ1-1 and V is TRBV19; D not certain. Germline-derived CDR1 and CDR2 are LNHDA and SQIVND (reference sequence). The V end lost 6 bases, the J end lost 1 base, and 12 bases lay between the germline ends. The CDR3 sequence is 14 residues long. CDR3 sequence reads: CASSSHAGNTEAFF. The DNA of the CDR3 is TGTGCCAGTAGCTCCCACGCAGGGAACACTGAAGCTTTCTTT. The full variable domain, in which reference TRBV19 and TRBJ1-1 provide the parts outside the CDR3, is DGGITQSPKYLFRKEGQNVTLSCEQNLNHDAMYWYRQDPGQGLRLIYYSQIVNDFQKGDIAEGYSVSREKKESFPLTVTSAQKNPTAFYLCASSSHAGNTEAFFGQGTRLTVV.

This chain links TRBV7-8 with TRBJ2-2; tentative D call: TRBD2 (5 bases). Germline-derived CDR1 and CDR2 are SGHVS and FQNEAQ. There are 15 residues in the CDR3. Trimming pared 2 bases from V and 10 bases from J, leaving 17 bases between. The CDR3 region is CASSLRTVVGVELFF. The CDR3 DNA follows: TGTGCCAGCAGCTTAAGGACTGTGGTGGGCGTGGAGCTGTTTTTT.

The V gene is TRBV19, the J gene TRBJ1-5; TRBD1 might be the D (6 bases). V lost 7 bases, J lost 5 bases, and 15 bases lay in between. This CDR3 has 14 residues. CDR1 LNHDA and CDR2 SQIVND come from the germline V gene (reference sequence). The CDR3 nucleotides are TGTGCCAGTAAGGTCAGGGGATTATATCAGCCCCAGCATTTT. Amino acids: CASKVRGLYQPQHF. The variable domain in full, with the rest retrieved from reference TRBV19 and TRBJ1-5, is DGGITQSPKYLFRKEGQNVTLSCEQNLNHDAMYWYRQDPGQGLRLIYYSQIVNDFQKGDIAEGYSVSREKKESFPLTVTSAQKNPTAFYLCASKVRGLYQPQHFGDGTRLSIL.

This clone has only one observation. The chain employs TRBV10-3 and TRBJ2-5; D is ambiguous. This CDR3 spans 13 amino acids. Germline lookup yields CDR1 ENHRY and CDR2 SYGVKD. Between the trimmed V and J ends, which lost 7 bases and 2 bases, there was a span of 11 bases. CDR3 sequence reads: CAINGQLQETQYF. CDR3 nucleotides: TGTGCCATCAATGGTCAACTACAAGAGACCCAGTACTTC.

The V gene is TRBV14, the J gene TRBJ2-7, with D hard to call. CDR3 length: 14 residues. The V end lost 1 base, the J end lost 3 bases, and 10 bases lay between the germline ends. Germline-derived CDR1 and CDR2 are SGHDN and FVKESK. The CDR3 region has the DNA TGTGCCAGCAGCCAAGTTTCGCGTAGCTACGAGCAGTACTTC. Protein product: CASSQVSRSYEQYF. Looking up the rest from reference TRBV14 and TRBJ2-7 gives the full variable domain: EAGVTQFPSHSVIEKGQTVTLRCDPISGHDNLYWYRRVMGKEIKFLLHFVKESKQDESGMPNNRFLAERTGGTYSTLKVQPAELEDSGVYFCASSQVSRSYEQYFGPGTRLTVT.

This rearrangement joins TRBV2 to TRBJ1-6; weak D call: TRBD1 (6 bases). The germline V gene has CDR1 SNHLY and CDR2 FYNNEI. The CDR3 has 15 residues. Between the trimmed V and J ends, which lost 8 bases and 9 bases, there was a span of 20 bases. The CDR3 DNA reads as TGTGCCAGCCAGGCCCTTACGACAGGCGGTTCACCCCTCCACTTT. Its translation: CASQALTTGGSPLHF. The full variable domain, in which reference TRBV2 and TRBJ1-6 provide the parts outside the CDR3, is EPEVTQTPSHQVTQMGQEVILRCVPISNHLYFYWYRQILGQKVEFLVSFYNNEISEKSEIFDDQFSVERPDGSNFTLKIRSTKLEDSAMYFCASQALTTGGSPLHFGNGTRLTVT.